Presented here are 26 T cell receptor beta chains from one specimen sequenced in a study of identical twins. TCRdb reprocessed the 5' RACE reads with MiXCR, giving one entry per CDR3 protein. The sample includes some 730,000 distinct CDR3 sequences, 18% of them seen just once. These sequences were also reported in another study, on T cells expressing NK-cell markers.

The sequenced material came from PBMCs. Receptor source: a woman younger than 35 in good health.

This clonotype was seen only a few times. The J gene is TRBJ2-3, the V gene TRBV29-1; D unclear. This CDR3 has 12 amino acids. Germline CDR1 reads SQVTM; CDR2 reads ANQGSEA. Trimming shortened V by 2 bases and J by 4 bases, and 7 bases separated the two germline ends. The CDR3 is CSVERRADTQYF. The CDR3 DNA follows: TGCAGCGTTGAACGTCGGGCAGATACGCAGTATTTT.

This clonotype was counted a few times. The chain employs TRBV7-2 and TRBJ1-5; D possibly corresponds to TRBD1 (5 bases). V was cut by 5 bases and J by 9 bases, with 20 bases left in between. This CDR3 has 15 amino acids. CDR1 is SGHTA and CDR2 is FQGNSA in the germline V gene. CDR3 sequence: CASSPKAGGALPQHF. The DNA for the CDR3 is TGTGCCAGCAGCCCCAAGGCGGGGGGAGCTCTGCCCCAGCATTTT.

In its sample, this clonotype was seen a few times. The chain combines TRBV12-3 or TRBV12-4 with TRBJ2-5, with TRBD2 as a possible D gene (6 bases). This CDR3 has 15 residues. V was pared by 7 bases and J by 2 bases, with 17 bases between. The CDR3 nucleotides are TGTGCCAGCACCCGGGGGTGGGCCCGTCAAGAGACCCAGTACTTC. This codes for CASTRGWARQETQYF.

This clonotype occurred a few times. The chain links TRBV11-2 to TRBJ2-3; D uncertain. Germline CDR1 reads SGHAT; CDR2 reads FQNNGV. The length of the CDR3 is 12 residues. Trimming stripped 6 bases from V and 5 bases from J, with 9 bases between. The CDR3 loop is CASRRSGDTQYF. The CDR3 DNA reads TGTGCCAGCAGACGTTCCGGAGATACGCAGTATTTT.

This clonotype was counted between two and nine times. The genes are TRBV6-2 or TRBV6-3 and TRBJ1-1; no clear D gene. The germline V gene has CDR1 MNHEY and CDR2 SVGEGT. Trimming removed 6 bases at V and 8 bases at J, with 16 bases between. CDR3 length: 13 amino acids. CDR3 protein: CASRISPLPEAFF. The CDR3 nucleotides are TGTGCCAGCAGAATCAGCCCCCTCCCCGAAGCTTTCTTT.

The chain joins TRBV7-9 to TRBJ1-1; TRBD1 might be the D (6 bases). V gave up 5 bases and J gave up 7 bases, with 17 bases separating them. Germline CDR1 reads SEHNR; CDR2 reads FQNEAQ (reference sequence). This CDR3 is 14 amino acids long. CDR3: CASSLNRDGGEAFF. The DNA of the CDR3 is TGTGCCAGCAGCCTAAACAGGGATGGGGGTGAAGCTTTCTTT.

This clonotype was counted only a few times. V gene TRBV12-3 or TRBV12-4 combines with J gene TRBJ2-1; 11 bases are a match to TRBD2. The CDR3 covers 16 residues. V shed 10 bases and J 7 bases; nucleotides not matched to a gene: 15. The CDR3, as DNA: TGTGCCACTAGATCTAGCGGGAGGCTCCCGGGGAATGAGCAGTTCTTC. Protein product: CATRSSGRLPGNEQFF.

This clonotype has just a few counts. The rearrangement links TRBV5-1 to TRBJ2-7; 7 bases are a match to TRBD1. The CDR3 totals 14 residues. The V gene end was trimmed by 4 bases and the J gene end by 0 bases; junction bases not matched to a gene: 4. The germline gives CDR1 SGHRS, CDR2 YFSETQ. The DNA for the CDR3 is TGCGCCAGCAGCGCCGGGGACAGCTCCTACGAGCAGTACTTC. Protein sequence: CASSAGDSSYEQYF.

This clonotype was observed many times. This chain links TRBV18 with TRBJ1-1, with D unclear. CDR1 and CDR2 (germline): KGHSH, LQKENI. V lost 8 bases to trimming and J lost 1 base, with 11 bases between them. CDR3 length: 13 residues. CDR3 nucleotides: TGTGCCAGCAGCCCCACACGGAACACTGAAGCTTTCTTT. It yields the protein CASSPTRNTEAFF.

This clonotype was counted between two and nine times. The chain couples TRBV7-2 to TRBJ2-5; D remains unclear. The V end lost 11 bases, the J end lost 1 base, and 14 bases lay between the germline ends. The CDR3 spans 13 residues. Germline CDR1 SGHTA, CDR2 FQGNSA. Here the CDR3 DNA reads TGTGCCTCTTCTTGGTTGGCCCAAGAGACCCAGTACTTC. It encodes CASSWLAQETQYF. The entire variable domain, with the rest obtained from reference TRBV7-2 and TRBJ2-5, is as follows: GAGVSQSPSNKVTEKGKDVELRCDPISGHTALYWYRQSLGQGLEFLIYFQGNSAPDKSGLPSDRFSAERTGGSVSTLTIQRTQQEDSAVYLCASSWLAQETQYFGPGTRLLVL.

The V call is TRBV21-1, the J call TRBJ2-3. TRBV21-1 is a known pseudogene. CDR3 length: 13 amino acids. DNA of the CDR3: TGTGCCAGCAGCCACGAGTCCACAGATACGCAGTATTTT. Protein product: CASSHESTDTQYF.

The chain carries TRBV30 and TRBJ2-1, with TRBD1 as a possible D gene (5 bases). Trimming pared 2 bases from V and 11 bases from J, leaving 16 bases between. This CDR3 comprises 13 residues. Germline V CDR1 and CDR2: GTSNPN, SVGIG (reference sequence). CDR3 in amino acids: CAWSSAWGRKQFF. The CDR3 nucleotides read TGTGCCTGGAGTTCAGCTTGGGGCAGGAAGCAGTTCTTC.

The gene calls are TRBV3-1 and TRBJ1-1, with D perhaps TRBD1 (6 bases). This CDR3 region has 15 residues. Trimming stripped 2 bases from V and 5 bases from J, with 15 bases between. CDR1 is LGHDT and CDR2 is YNNKEL in the germline V gene (reference sequence). The CDR3 spells CASSQRGGRGTEAFF. The CDR3 nucleotides are TGTGCCAGCAGCCAAAGGGGGGGAAGAGGTACTGAAGCTTTCTTT.

This clonotype was observed a handful of times. This rearrangement joins TRBV12-3 or TRBV12-4 to TRBJ2-1, with D possibly being TRBD1 or TRBD2 (6 bases each). This CDR3 has 16 amino acids. The ends were cut back, 5 bases at V and 2 bases at J, with 16 bases in the middle. CDR3: CASSPQGGTPYNEQFF. The CDR3 DNA sequence: TGTGCCAGCAGTCCCCAAGGGGGGACCCCCTACAATGAGCAGTTCTTC.

The genes are TRBV7-2 and TRBJ2-5, with TRBD2 matching 9 bases. The CDR3 totals 15 residues. Germline V gives CDR1 SGHTA, CDR2 FQGNSA. With 5 bases clipped from V and 2 bases from J, the junction kept 6 bases outside the gene matches. The DNA of the CDR3 is TGTGCCAGCAGCCCAGGACTAGCGCCTCAAGAGACCCAGTACTTC. This sequence encodes CASSPGLAPQETQYF.

This rearrangement joins TRBV3-1 to TRBJ2-7; 9 bases agree with TRBD2. The length of the CDR3 is 15 residues. Germline trimming cut 4 bases from V and 1 base from J; bases unmatched to any gene: 5. Looked up from germline, CDR1 is LGHDT and CDR2 is YNNKEL (reference sequence). The CDR3 sequence is CASSLSGRGSYEQYF. Written as DNA, the CDR3 is TGTGCCAGCAGCCTTAGCGGGAGAGGGTCCTACGAGCAGTACTTC.

This clonotype was counted ten times or more. The V gene is TRBV4-1, the J gene TRBJ2-5; TRBD2 aligns across 13 bases. The CDR3 covers 15 residues. Trimming at V came to 6 bases and at J to 3 bases, leaving 4 bases not matched to a gene. Germline CDR1 and CDR2: MGHRA and YSYEKL. For the CDR3, the DNA is TGCGCCAGCAGGCGCGGACTAGCGGGAGAAGAGACCCAGTACTTC. Its translation: CASRRGLAGEETQYF.

This clonotype was seen a handful of times. The V and J genes are TRBV20-1 and TRBJ2-2; TRBD1 matches at 12 bases. CDR1 DFQATT and CDR2 SNEGSKA come from the germline V gene (reference sequence). Trimming at V came to 6 bases and at J to 7 bases, leaving 9 bases not matched to a gene. This CDR3 spans 15 amino acids. The CDR3 nucleotides read TGCAGTGCGGAGGGACAGGGGGCGCCAGGCGGGGAGCTGTTTTTT. The encoded protein is CSAEGQGAPGGELFF.

The chain joins TRBV5-1 to TRBJ2-5; 11 positions match TRBD1. The J segment lost 4 bases and the V segment lost 4 bases, leaving 6 bases of the junction unmatched. Germline assignment: CDR1 SGHRS and CDR2 YFSETQ. The CDR3 length is 15 residues. CDR3 sequence: CASSNEGQGVETQYF. Written as DNA, the CDR3 is TGCGCCAGCAGCAACGAGGGACAGGGGGTAGAGACCCAGTACTTC.

The sample holds many counts of this clonotype. The chain employs TRBV20-1 and TRBJ2-1, with 11 bases identical to TRBD2. The CDR3 is 16 amino acids. The germline V gene has CDR1 DFQATT and CDR2 SNEGSKA (reference sequence). After removal of 2 bases from V and 8 bases from J, the junction contained 11 bases not matched to a gene. The CDR3 loop reads CSARSSIAGGPYEQFF. DNA for the CDR3: TGCAGTGCTAGATCAAGTATAGCGGGAGGGCCTTATGAGCAGTTCTTC.

This clonotype was seen a handful of times. The chain recombines TRBV6-1 with TRBJ1-1; D gene unclear. This CDR3 contains 13 residues. Germline V lookup: CDR1 MNHNS, CDR2 SASEGT. V was clipped by 5 bases and J by 1 base, with 8 bases between them. The DNA for the CDR3 is TGTGCCAGCAGTCCCGGGAAGAACACTGAAGCTTTCTTT. It is translated as CASSPGKNTEAFF.

Only a few counts were recorded for this clonotype. This chain joins TRBV20-1 and TRBJ2-2, with a weak D call TRBD1 (6 bases). Trimming removed 2 bases at V and 4 bases at J, with 17 bases between. CDR1 and CDR2 (germline): DFQATT, SNEGSKA (reference sequence). CDR3 size: 16 residues. The CDR3 bases are TGCAGTGCTAGATACAGGGCCTCGGATGGCACCGGGGAGCTGTTTTTT. Encoded protein: CSARYRASDGTGELFF.

The chain couples TRBV5-1 to TRBJ2-3; D is uncertain. Trimming shortened V by 0 bases and J by 1 base, and 9 bases separated the two germline ends. This CDR3 region has 15 residues. In germline, CDR1 is SGHRS, CDR2 YFSETQ. The CDR3 protein is CASSLANGGTDTQYF. In DNA, the CDR3 is TGCGCCAGCAGCTTGGCGAACGGCGGCACAGATACGCAGTATTTT.

The V call is TRBV20-1, the J call TRBJ1-2; weak D call: TRBD1 (5 bases). V shed 0 bases and J shed 4 bases, with 12 bases lying between them. The CDR3 is 14 residues long. Germline CDR1 and CDR2: DFQATT and SNEGSKA (reference sequence). CDR3: CSARDPGKGYGYTF. The CDR3 DNA reads as TGCAGTGCTAGAGACCCAGGGAAGGGCTATGGCTACACCTTC.

J is TRBJ2-3 and V is TRBV9; 7 bases fit TRBD2. V lost 3 bases and J lost 5; bases outside the gene matches: 3. This CDR3 is built from 13 residues. Germline V gene lookup returns CDR1 SGDLS and CDR2 YYNGEE. In DNA, the CDR3 is TGTGCCAGCAGCGGGACTAGTGTAGATACGCAGTATTTT. Its protein is CASSGTSVDTQYF. Complete variable domain (other parts from reference TRBV9 and TRBJ2-3): DSGVTQTPKHLITATGQRVTLRCSPRSGDLSVYWYQQSLDQGLQFLIQYYNGEERAKGNILERFSAQQFPDLHSELNLSSLELGDSALYFCASSGTSVDTQYFGPGTRLTVL.

This clonotype was observed a handful of times. The J gene is TRBJ1-2, the V gene TRBV2; D may be TRBD1 (6 bases). CDR3 length: 12 amino acids. The V end was cut by 10 bases, the J end by 6 bases, with 15 bases between. The germline V gene has CDR1 SNHLY and CDR2 FYNNEI. In nucleotides, the CDR3 is TGTGCCATCGATGGGGGGCGTGATGGCTACACCTTC. It encodes CAIDGGRDGYTF.